The entry that follows covers one T cell receptor beta chain sequence. No antigen is known for it. These data belong to a study of cytomegalovirus exposure and HLA in healthy donors. Findings of the study overall: Researchers reported in a later analysis that a missense DCLRE1C variant was tied to TCR beta V- and J-gene trimming. A few of the chains that were CMV-associated were confirmed in vitro to be specific for CMV antigens.

The PCR contained 60 Vbeta and 13 Jbeta primers. Measured with immunoSEQ multiplex PCR; TCRdb has only the in-frame clones, and not every one. The data hold fewer than 200,000 clones, with roughly 80% observed a single time. Sequenced material: PBMCs. The source of this sequence is a woman aged 18-30 years in good health and CMV-seronegative.

Here the CDR3 reads CASSQSSGNTEAFF. For the CDR3, the DNA is TGTGCCAGCAGCCAATCGAGTGGGAACACTGAAGCTTTCTTT. The V gene is TRBV16, the J gene TRBJ1-1; D gene uncertain. Germline-derived CDR1 and CDR2 are KGHSY and FQNENV. The CDR3 runs to 14 residues. The germline V and J ends were trimmed by 0 bases and 1 base, with 6 bases remaining between them. Full variable domain (missing parts from reference TRBV16 and TRBJ1-1): GEEVAQTPKHLVRGEGQKAKLYCAPIKGHSYVFWYQQVLKNEFKFLISFQNENVFDETGMPKERFSAKCLPNSPCSLEIQATKLEDSAVYFCASSQSSGNTEAFFGQGTRLTVV.